Shown below are 27 T cell receptor beta chains from a single sample sequenced in a study of tumor-infiltrating lymphocytes in oesophageal squamous cell carcinoma (dated by TCRdb to 2016 to 2017). The library was generated by PCR. Sequencing instrument: Illumina HiSeq 2000. TCRdb reprocessing: public reads trimmed at Q25 with fastp, clones called with MiXCR, in-frame beta chains kept. All rows with the same CDR3 protein become a single entry with the most common DNA and genes. The sample table records 20,000 or so distinct CDR3 sequences; 34% of these occur just once. The leading ten clones occupy about a fifth of the sample. Sequenced sample: esophageal tumor tissue. The receptors stem from a female donor with esophageal squamous cell carcinoma.

This clonotype has more than one count but fewer than ten. In this CDR3 the conserved last residue, phenylalanine or tryptophan, is missing, so a read error is likely. Because the CDR3's place on the DNA is in doubt, the DNA is left out and the CDR3 is given as listed by TCRdb. The rearrangement joins TRBV6-1 to TRBJ2-6. The CDR3 is 15 amino acids in total, end residues counted. Germline V gene data show CDR1 as MNHNS and CDR2 as SASEGT. CDR3 protein: CASSEGGGSGYTFGS.

This clonotype was seen repeatedly, ten times or more. The chain combines TRBV28 with TRBJ1-4; 7 bases fit TRBD1. Germline CDR1 is MDHEN and CDR2 is SYDVKM. The CDR3 consists of 19 residues. J lost 3 bases, V lost 6 bases, and 19 bases had no gene match. The CDR3 nucleotides read TGTGCCAGCAGGGACCCGGGCCTCCTCTCTACAGGGGCTAATGAAAAACTGTTTTTT. It is translated as CASRDPGLLSTGANEKLFF.

This clonotype was recorded many times. The chain is built from TRBV12-3 or TRBV12-4 and TRBJ2-5, with 10 bases that match TRBD2. The V gene end was trimmed by 1 base and the J gene end by 11 bases; junction bases not matched to a gene: 10. The CDR3 is 15 amino acids. This CDR3 is CASSLGSSGSNEQYF. The CDR3 DNA follows: TGTGCCAGCAGTTTAGGCTCTAGCGGGAGTAATGAGCAGTACTTC.

This clonotype was detected many times. The chain carries TRBV5-1 and TRBJ2-2, with D uncertain. Germline CDR1 SGHRS, CDR2 YFSETQ. V lost 7 bases, J lost 7 bases, and 8 bases lay in between. The CDR3 has 11 amino acids. The CDR3 loop reads CASVLNGELFF. The DNA of the CDR3 is TGCGCCAGCGTCCTGAACGGGGAGCTGTTTTTT.

This clonotype was observed many times. The V and J genes are TRBV12-3 or TRBV12-4 and TRBJ1-2, with D tentatively TRBD1 (5 bases). Trimming removed 5 bases at V and 5 bases at J, with 12 bases between. The CDR3 consists of 13 residues. CDR3 in amino acids: CASSQGLQYGYTF. The CDR3 DNA reads TGTGCCAGCAGTCAGGGACTCCAATATGGCTACACCTTC.

Relative to its sample, this clonotype is medium-sized (0.01 to 0.1%). CDR3 residues: CASSLGSSPGEQYF. The CDR3 DNA sequence: TGTGCCAGCAGTTTAGGTTCCTCACCGGGAGAGCAGTACTTC. This chain joins TRBV27 and TRBJ2-7, with D possibly TRBD2 on 5 matching bases. Germline V CDR1 and CDR2: MNHEY, SMNVEV (reference sequence). The V end lost 2 bases, the J end lost 7 bases, and 15 bases lay between the germline ends. The CDR3 length is 14 residues.

About this clonotype: Its ends do not fully match the called genes, so a read error is possible. The chain links TRBV24-1 to TRBJ2-6, with no clear D. The length of the CDR3 is 16 residues. Germline-derived CDR1 and CDR2 are KGHDR and SFDVKD. The CDR3 is CATSPTELSLGLHIRF. CDR3 bases: TGTGCCACCAGTCCTACGGAGCTCAGCTTAGGGCTACACATTCGGTTC.

This clonotype showed up just a few times. This chain connects TRBV12-3 or TRBV12-4 to TRBJ1-5; no clear D. The germline V and J ends were trimmed by 8 bases and 5 bases, with 4 bases remaining between them. The CDR3 loop spans 10 amino acids. CDR3 sequence (DNA): TGTGCCAGCGGCCATCAGCCCCAGCATTTT. Amino acid sequence: CASGHQPQHF.

The table lists this clonotype with many counts. V and J are TRBV5-4 and TRBJ1-4; D may be TRBD1 (6 bases). CDR3 length: 14 amino acids. V dropped 6 bases and J dropped 7 bases, with 16 bases sitting between them. CDR1 SGHNT and CDR2 YYREEE come from the germline V gene (reference sequence). For the CDR3, the DNA is TGTGCCAGCAATCAGGGGAGTCCGGGTGAAAAACTGTTTTTT. It is translated as CASNQGSPGEKLFF.

About this clonotype: The junction shows a germline mismatch at one end, possibly a read error. J is TRBJ1-1 and V is TRBV29-1; D remains unclear. CDR3 size: 12 residues. Germline V lookup: CDR1 SQVTM, CDR2 ANQGSEA. The CDR3 region is CSVGITNAEAFF. Written as DNA, the CDR3 is TGCAGCGTTGGGATTACGAACGCTGAAGCTTTCTTT.

This clonotype occurred many times. This chain's CDR3 is CASITRGGRGGPDTQYF. In DNA form, the CDR3 reads TGTGCCAGCATCACTCGGGGGGGCAGGGGAGGGCCAGATACGCAGTATTTT. The chain is built from TRBV6-1 and TRBJ2-3; 8 bases map to TRBD2. There are 17 residues in the CDR3. V trimming: 7 bases; J trimming: 4 bases; junction bases outside the gene matches: 16. CDR1 is MNHNS, CDR2 SASEGT, per germline.

This clonotype was counted ten times or more. The DNA for the CDR3 is TGTGCCAGCAGTGAAGCAGTAGGGGGGCCGAACTTACTCTCCTACAATGAGCAGTTCTTC. It specifies CASSEAVGGPNLLSYNEQFF. This chain joins TRBV25-1 and TRBJ2-1; D possibly uses TRBD1 or TRBD2 (6 bases each). The CDR3 is 20 residues long. Trimming pared 2 bases from V and 0 bases from J, leaving 23 bases between. Germline V gene lookup returns CDR1 MGHDK and CDR2 SYGVNS.

V gene TRBV6-1 combines with J gene TRBJ2-3; 8 bases are a match to TRBD1. The germline V gene encodes CDR1 MNHNS and CDR2 SASEGT. J was trimmed by 0 bases and V by 5 bases; bases with no gene match: 4. CDR3 length equals 15 residues. CDR3 protein: CASSRQGRSTDTQYF. DNA for the CDR3: TGTGCCAGCAGTAGACAGGGGCGAAGCACAGATACGCAGTATTTT.

The table lists this clonotype with many counts. The chain is built from TRBV27 and TRBJ2-1; no clear D gene. V lost 8 bases to trimming and J lost 8 bases, with 13 bases between them. The CDR3 totals 12 residues. In germline, CDR1 is MNHEY, CDR2 SMNVEV (reference sequence). The CDR3 bases are TGTGCCAGCCTCGACGGCGTCCATGAGCAGTTCTTC. This encodes CASLDGVHEQFF.

Concerning this clonotype: Given a much more abundant clone one base away, this may be a read error. The CDR3 sequence is CASSRDSYEQFF. The CDR3 DNA reads as TGCGCCAGCAGCCGGGACAGCTACGAGCAGTTCTTC. The chain uses TRBV5-1 and TRBJ2-7, with 7 nucleotides matching TRBD1. The end of the DNA fits TRBJ2-1 better, so the J call may be wrong. CDR3 length equals 12 residues. Germline assignment: CDR1 SGHRS and CDR2 YFSETQ.

The table lists this clonotype with a few counts. This sequence joins TRBV6-6 and TRBJ1-4; maybe TRBD1 (5 bases). Germline CDR1 and CDR2: MNHNY and SVGAGI (reference sequence). Trimming took 2 bases from V and 6 from J, leaving 10 bases between them. The CDR3 runs 14 residues. The CDR3 spells CASSYRGTDEKLFF. CDR3 nucleotide sequence: TGTGCCAGCAGTTACCGGGGGACGGATGAAAAACTGTTTTTT.

The CDR3 bases are TGCGCCAGCAGCCGCGGAGGGACAGGGTACCAAGAGACCCAGTACTTC. Translating gives CASSRGGTGYQETQYF. This sequence joins TRBV5-1 and TRBJ2-5; 9 bases are a match to TRBD1. The trim removed 4 bases at V and 0 bases at J, leaving 7 bases unmatched. The CDR3 spans 16 residues. Germline CDR1 and CDR2: SGHRS and YFSETQ. Full variable domain (missing parts from reference TRBV5-1 and TRBJ2-5): KAGVTQTPRYLIKTRGQQVTLSCSPISGHRSVSWYQQTPGQGLQFLFEYFSETQRNKGNFPGRFSGRQFSNSRSEMNVSTLELGDSALYLCASSRGGTGYQETQYFGPGTRLLVL.

Relative to its sample, this clonotype is medium-sized. The chain employs TRBV7-9 and TRBJ2-7, with 9 bases that match TRBD2. Germline V gene data show CDR1 as SEHNR and CDR2 as FQNEAQ (reference sequence). V lost 5 bases, J lost 4 bases, and 9 bases stayed unmatched. The CDR3 sequence is 15 residues long. The DNA of the CDR3 is TGTGCCAGCAGCCTCTGGGGAGCGGGAGGTTACGAGCAGTACTTC. Translating gives CASSLWGAGGYEQYF.

The rearrangement joins TRBV2 to TRBJ2-1; TRBD2 agrees at 11 bases. The germline V gene encodes CDR1 SNHLY and CDR2 FYNNEI. This CDR3 is 15 amino acids long. Germline trimming cut 6 bases from V and 3 bases from J; bases unmatched to any gene: 4. The CDR3 nucleotides read TGTGCCAGCAGAGACGGACTAGCGGGCTACAATGAGCAGTTCTTC. The encoded protein is CASRDGLAGYNEQFF.

This clonotype showed up many times. The J gene is TRBJ2-7, the V gene TRBV11-2; tentatively, D is TRBD1 (5 bases). Germline V gene lookup returns CDR1 SGHAT and CDR2 FQNNGV. V lost 3 bases, J lost 1 base, and 10 bases lay in between. The CDR3 loop spans 14 amino acids. In DNA, the CDR3 is TGTGCCAGCAGCTTCTCGCAGGGTTCCTACGAGCAGTACTTC. This codes for CASSFSQGSYEQYF.

In DNA, the CDR3 is TGTGCCAGCAGCCCATCGGGACGACTGGTCGATGAGCAGTTCTTC. Translated: CASSPSGRLVDEQFF. V usage is TRBV5-5 and J usage is TRBJ2-3; D could derive from TRBD1 or TRBD2 (5 bases each). Judging by the DNA end, TRBJ2-1 fits better; the J call may be wrong. The length of the CDR3 is 15 residues. Germline CDR1 reads SGHKS; CDR2 reads YYEKEE (reference sequence).

There are a few counts of this clonotype. A clone one base away is much larger, so this may be a read error. V and J are TRBV7-9 and TRBJ2-1; tentative D call: TRBD1 (5 bases). The tail of the sequence fits TRBJ2-7 better, so the J call may be wrong. The CDR3 length is 12 residues. CDR1 and CDR2 (germline): SEHNR, FQNEAQ (reference sequence). CDR3 in amino acids: CASSYRYNEQYF. CDR3 nucleotide sequence: TGTGCCAGCAGCTACAGGTACAATGAGCAGTACTTC.

The sample holds many counts of this clonotype. This chain links TRBV11-2 with TRBJ2-5; 8 bases are shared with TRBD1. The CDR3 sequence is 16 residues long. The V and J ends lost 1 base and 1 base, in that order; junction bases with no gene match: 5. Per the germline V gene, CDR1 is SGHAT and CDR2 is FQNNGV. The CDR3: CASSLAGGDFQETQYF. DNA for the CDR3: TGTGCCAGCAGCTTAGCAGGGGGCGATTTCCAAGAGACCCAGTACTTC.

The rearrangement links TRBV20-1 to TRBJ2-1; 10 positions match TRBD1. The CDR3 is 14 amino acids. In germline, CDR1 is DFQATT, CDR2 SNEGSKA (reference sequence). V lost 3 bases and J lost 3; bases outside the gene matches: 2. CDR3 DNA: TGCAGTGCTAGCCGGGACAGGGGCTACAATGAGCAGTTCTTC. Encoded protein: CSASRDRGYNEQFF.

In its sample, this clonotype ranks as medium-sized. This chain connects TRBV7-9 to TRBJ2-1, with 14 bases aligning to TRBD2. V lost 5 bases to trimming and J lost 8 bases; unmatched junction nucleotides: 14. The CDR3 contains 18 residues. Germline V gives CDR1 SEHNR, CDR2 FQNEAQ (reference sequence). The CDR3 bases are TGTGCCAGCAGCACATCCGGGACTAGCGGGAGCAATAGCTATGAGCAGTTCTTC. It encodes CASSTSGTSGSNSYEQFF.

The gene calls are TRBV15 and TRBJ2-6; D tentatively fits TRBD1 or TRBD2 (5 bases each). TRBJ2-7 explains the end of the DNA better; the J call may be wrong. This CDR3 is 13 amino acids long. In germline, CDR1 is LNHNV, CDR2 YYDKDF (reference sequence). The CDR3 sequence is CATSRGGAAEQYF. The CDR3 nucleotides are TGTGCCACCAGCAGAGGAGGGGCGGCTGAGCAGTACTTC.

By share of the sample, this clonotype is medium-sized. The chain couples TRBV7-8 to TRBJ1-2; D may be TRBD1 (5 bases). Per the germline V gene, CDR1 is SGHVS and CDR2 is FQNEAQ. Trimming cost V 5 bases and J 1 base, with 17 bases left between them. This CDR3 comprises 16 residues. The CDR3 loop is CASSPLPDRFNYGYTF. In DNA, the CDR3 is TGTGCCAGCAGCCCCTTACCCGACAGATTTAACTATGGCTACACCTTC.